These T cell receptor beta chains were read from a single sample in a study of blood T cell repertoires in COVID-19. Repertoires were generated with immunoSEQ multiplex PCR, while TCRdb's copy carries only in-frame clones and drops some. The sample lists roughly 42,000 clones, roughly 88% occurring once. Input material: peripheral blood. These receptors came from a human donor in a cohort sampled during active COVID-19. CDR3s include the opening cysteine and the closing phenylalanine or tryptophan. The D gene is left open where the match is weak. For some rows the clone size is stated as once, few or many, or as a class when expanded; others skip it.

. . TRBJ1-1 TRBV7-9 TGTGCCAGCAGCTTTATGGGGGGGCTCGCGAAAACTGAAGCTTTCTTT CASSFMGGLAKTEAFF
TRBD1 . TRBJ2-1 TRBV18 TGTGCCAGCTCACTGACCGAGAGACAGGGGGCCTACAATGAGCAGTTCTTC CASSLTERQGAYNEQFF
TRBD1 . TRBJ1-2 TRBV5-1 TGCGCCAGCAGCTTGGGGGGACAGGCGGATAACTATGGCTACACCTTC CASSLGGQADNYGYTF
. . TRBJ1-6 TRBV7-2 TGTGCCAGCAGCCCACCCTTTAGAGGGCCGGATTCACCCCTCCACTTT CASSPPFRGPDSPLHF
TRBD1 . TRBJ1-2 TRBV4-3 TGCGCCAGCAGCCAAGAGGGGACAGGGTTTTATCTCGGTGGCTACACCTTC CASSQEGTGFYLGGYTF
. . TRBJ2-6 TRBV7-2 TGTGCCAGCAGCTTAGTCGGCTCTGGGGCCAACGTCCTGACTTTC CASSLVGSGANVLTF
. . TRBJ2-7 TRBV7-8 TGTGCCAGCAGCTTAGGTCCGAACAGCCTCTACGAGCAGTACTTC CASSLGPNSLYEQYF
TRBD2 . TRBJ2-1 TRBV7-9 TGTGCCAGCAGCTTAGATGCTCCTGTTCGGCGGGAGAGGAATGAGCAGTTCTTC CASSLDAPVRRERNEQFF
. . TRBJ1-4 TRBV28 TGTGCCAGCGGGGGATTCGGGAAGGGAGGAGAAAAACTGTTTTTT CASGGFGKGGEKLFF
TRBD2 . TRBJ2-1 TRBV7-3 TGTGCCAGCAGCTCCACCCTAGCGGGGCGGGATGAGCAGTTCTTC CASSSTLAGRDEQFF
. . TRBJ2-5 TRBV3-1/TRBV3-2 TGTGCCAGCAGCCAAGGGCGGGCCGGGTTTCGGGGTCAAGAGACCCAGTACTTC CASSQGRAGFRGQETQYF
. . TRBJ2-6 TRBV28 TGTGCCAGCAGTTCAGGGGCTGGGGCCAACGTCCTGACTTTC CASSSGAGANVLTF
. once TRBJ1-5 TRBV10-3 TGTGCCATCAGTGAGGGGGCTGGCTCGGGTCAGCCCCAGCATTTT CAISEGAGSGQPQHF
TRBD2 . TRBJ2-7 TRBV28 TGTGCCAGCAGTTTAACGGGGGGACCTCAAGACGAGCAGTACTTC CASSLTGGPQDEQYF
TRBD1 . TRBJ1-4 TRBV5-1 TGCGCCAGCAGCTTGGCCCCCGGGACAGGGGCAACTAATGAAAAACTGTTTTTT CASSLAPGTGATNEKLFF
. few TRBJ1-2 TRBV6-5 TGTGCCAGCAAAGAGGCCCTGGATAATGGCTACACCTTC CASKEALDNGYTF
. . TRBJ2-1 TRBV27 TGTGCCAGCAGTTTATGGAGAGGGAGCTCCTACAATGAGCAGTTCTTC CASSLWRGSSYNEQFF
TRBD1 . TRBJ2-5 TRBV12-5 TGTGCTAGTGGTTTGGGGACAGGGTCACCCGAAGAGACCCAGTACTTC CASGLGTGSPEETQYF
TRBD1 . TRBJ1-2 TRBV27 TGTGCCAGCAAAAGACAGGGGAACTATGGCTACACCTTC CASKRQGNYGYTF
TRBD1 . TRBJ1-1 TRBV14 TGTGCCAGCAGCCATTCCTACAGGGGGCTGACTGAAGCTTTCTTT CASSHSYRGLTEAFF
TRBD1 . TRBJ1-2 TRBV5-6 TGTGCCAGCAGTCTGGCCAGGGGGTATGGCTACACCTTC CASSLARGYGYTF
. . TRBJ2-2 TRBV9 TGTGCCAGCAGCCCTCACCCGGGGGACAGAGTTACCGGGGAGCTGTTTTTT CASSPHPGDRVTGELFF
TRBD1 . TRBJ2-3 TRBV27 TGTGCCAGCAGACCCCGTCGGGACAGTCTCACAGATACGCAGTATTTT CASRPRRDSLTDTQYF
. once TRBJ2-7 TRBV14 TGTGCCAGCAGCCACGGCGTCCGGGTTCCCGGCGAGCAGTACTTC CASSHGVRVPGEQYF
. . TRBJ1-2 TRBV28 TGTGCCAGCAGTTCGGACAGTAGATATGGCTACACCTTC CASSSDSRYGYTF
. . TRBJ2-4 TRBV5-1 TGCGCCAGCAGTATTGGAGGTACTTGGGACATTCAGTACTTC CASSIGGTWDIQYF
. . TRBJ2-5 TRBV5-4 TGTGCCAGCAGCTTAGACGGGAGCCCAGAGACCCAGTACTTC CASSLDGSPETQYF
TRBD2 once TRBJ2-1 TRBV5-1 TGCGCCAGCAGCTGGGGGACTACTGGGGAAGAGCAGTTCTTC CASSWGTTGEEQFF
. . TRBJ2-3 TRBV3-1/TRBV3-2 TGTGCCAGCAGCCCTCAGATTGTCGATACGCAGTATTTT CASSPQIVDTQYF
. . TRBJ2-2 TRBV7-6 TGTGCCAGCAGCTCCATTCCGGCAGGGGCCTCCACCGGGGAGCTGTTTTTT CASSSIPAGASTGELFF
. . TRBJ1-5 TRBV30 TGTGCCTGGATGGGAGGGCCCAATCAGCCCCAGCATTTT CAWMGGPNQPQHF
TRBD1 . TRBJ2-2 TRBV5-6 TGTGCCAGCAGCCCTCTGACAGGGGGGAACACCGGGGAGCTGTTTTTT CASSPLTGGNTGELFF
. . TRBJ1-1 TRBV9 TGTGCCAGCAGCATAAATATGAACACTGAAGCTTTCTTT CASSINMNTEAFF
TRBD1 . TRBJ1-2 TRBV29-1 TGCAGCGCCAGAAAACAGGGACAGGCTGGGGGCTACACCTTC CSARKQGQAGGYTF
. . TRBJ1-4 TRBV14 TGTGCCAGCAGCCAATCACAGGCAACTAATGAAAAACTGTTTTTT CASSQSQATNEKLFF
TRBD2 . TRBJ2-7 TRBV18 TGTGCCAGCTCACCACGACCCTCGGTGCAGCGGGGGACCTACGAGCAGTACTTC CASSPRPSVQRGTYEQYF
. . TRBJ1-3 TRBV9 TGTGCCAGCAGCGTACAACAGCACAGCTCTGGAAACACCATATATTTT CASSVQQHSSGNTIYF
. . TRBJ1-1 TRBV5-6 TGTGCCAGCAGCTTCCGTGGGGGGACTCCCGGGACTGAAGCTTTCTTT CASSFRGGTPGTEAFF
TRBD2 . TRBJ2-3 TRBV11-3 TGTGCCAGCAGCTCCCGGACTAGAAATACGCAGTATTTT CASSSRTRNTQYF
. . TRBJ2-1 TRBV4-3 TGCGCCAGCAGCCAAGGCAGGGGCCCCTACAATGAGCAGTTCTTC CASSQGRGPYNEQFF
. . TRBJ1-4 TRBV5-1 TGCGCCAGCAGCCGTGGGAGGTCCGATGAAAAACTGTTTTTT CASSRGRSDEKLFF
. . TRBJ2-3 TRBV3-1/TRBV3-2 TGTGCCAGCAGCCGCCCGCCAGCAGATACGCAGTATTTT CASSRPPADTQYF
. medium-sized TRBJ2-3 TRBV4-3 TGCGCCAGCAGCCAAGATGGAGGGGACCAGACCGGTTACGATACGCAGTATTTT CASSQDGGDQTGYDTQYF
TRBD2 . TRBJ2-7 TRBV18 TGTGCCAGCTCCTCCGGGACTAGCGGGTACGAGCAGTACTTC CASSSGTSGYEQYF
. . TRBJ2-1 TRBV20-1 TGCAGTGCTAGTGGGGTAACTCCGGGACTGCCGGAGCGAAATGAGCAGTTCTTC CSASGVTPGLPERNEQFF
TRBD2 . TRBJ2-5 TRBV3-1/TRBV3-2 TGTGCCAGCAGCCTAGGACGACTAGCGGGAGGGAAGGGTGAGACCCAGTACTTC CASSLGRLAGGKGETQYF
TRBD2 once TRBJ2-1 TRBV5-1 TGCGCCAGCAGCTTGGTACTAGCGGGGGGCCGCTACAATGAGCAGTTCTTC CASSLVLAGGRYNEQFF
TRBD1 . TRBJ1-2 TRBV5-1 TGCGCCAGCAGCTCTGGACAGGGGGCAGGGACAGCTAACTATGGCTACACCTTC CASSSGQGAGTANYGYTF
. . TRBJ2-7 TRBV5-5 TGTGCCAGCAGCTTGGTTGGGGGAGGCTACGAGCAGTACTTC CASSLVGGGYEQYF
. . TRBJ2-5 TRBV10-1 TGCGCCAGCAGTGCACGGGTAGGGGGCCAAGAGACCCAGTACTTC CASSARVGGQETQYF